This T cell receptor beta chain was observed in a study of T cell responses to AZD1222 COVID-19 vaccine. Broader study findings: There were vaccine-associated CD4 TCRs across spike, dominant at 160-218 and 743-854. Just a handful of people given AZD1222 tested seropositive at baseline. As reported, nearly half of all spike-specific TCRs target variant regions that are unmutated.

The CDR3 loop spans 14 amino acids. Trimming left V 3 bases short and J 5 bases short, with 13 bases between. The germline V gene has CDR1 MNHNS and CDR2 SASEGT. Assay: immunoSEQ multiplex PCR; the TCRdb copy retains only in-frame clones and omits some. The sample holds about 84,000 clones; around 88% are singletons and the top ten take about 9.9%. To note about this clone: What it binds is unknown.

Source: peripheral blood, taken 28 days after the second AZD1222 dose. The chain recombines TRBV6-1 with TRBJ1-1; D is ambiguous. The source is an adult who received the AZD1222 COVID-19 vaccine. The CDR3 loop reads CASSDGGLRTEAFF. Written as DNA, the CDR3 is TGTGCCAGCAGTGACGGAGGGCTAAGGACTGAAGCTTTCTTT.